These T cell receptor beta chains were read from a single sample in a study of metastatic and nonmetastatic thyroid tumors. From the PCR reads, TCRdb re-called clones with MiXCR. The sample includes around 18,000 clones, 30% to 40% seen only once; the top ten take roughly 17%. What was sequenced was tumor tissue. These receptors were taken from a female donor with papillary thyroid cancer or a benign thyroid nodule (not recorded which). Some clones in this sample may be carry-over from other donors' samples. Each CDR3 is given with its conserved first and last residue. The D gene is left open where the match is weak. For some rows the clone size is stated as once, few or many, or as a class when expanded; others skip it.

D gene	clone size	V gene	J gene	CDR3 DNA	CDR3 protein
.	medium-sized	TRBV20-1	TRBJ1-2	TGCAGTGCACTACCTTATACTAACTATGGCTACACCTTC	CSALPYTNYGYTF
TRBD1	few	TRBV6-1	TRBJ1-2	TGTGCCAGCAACCAGGGGGCTAACTATGGCTACACCTTC	CASNQGANYGYTF
.	.	TRBV5-1	TRBJ2-6	TGCGCCAGCAGCTTGGTGGCAGCGTACTCTGGGTCCAACGTCCTGTCTTTC	CASSLVAAYSGSNVLSF
.	many	TRBV11-1	TRBJ2-2	TGTGCCAGCAGCCCACGACCCAGAGGTTGGCGGGGGGAGCTGTTTTTT	CASSPRPRGWRGELFF
.	few	TRBV28	TRBJ2-7	TGTGCCAGCCCACCCGGGGACACTCCGGCGGTCTACGAGCAGTACTTC	CASPPGDTPAVYEQYF
.	many	TRBV10-1	TRBJ1-1	TGCGCCAGCAGTTCGGACAGTAAAGCTTTCTTT	CASSSDSKAFF
.	.	TRBV10-3	TRBJ2-5	TGTGCCATCAGAAAGGAGGGGACGGAGACCCAGTACTTC	CAIRKEGTETQYF
.	.	TRBV4-1	TRBJ2-3	TGCGCCAGCAGCCAAGGATCCAGGGGAAGCACAGATACGCAGTATTTT	CASSQGSRGSTDTQYF
.	.	TRBV10-2	TRBJ1-3	TGCGCCAGCAGTGAGTCAAGGTGGGGAAACACCATATATTTT	CASSESRWGNTIYF
TRBD1	.	TRBV30	TRBJ1-1	TGTGCCTGGAGTGTAGGGACAGGCTTTATGAACACTGAAGCTTTCTTT	CAWSVGTGFMNTEAFF
TRBD2	medium-sized	TRBV20-1	TRBJ2-7	TGCAGTGCTAGTAGATGGGGAGGGACTTCCTACGAGCAGTACTTC	CSASRWGGTSYEQYF
TRBD2	.	TRBV20-1	TRBJ2-5	TGCAGTGTGGGAGCGGGAAAGGCAGAGACCCAGTACTTC	CSVGAGKAETQYF
.	few	TRBV19	TRBJ2-7	TGTGCCAGTAGTATCTGGGGTACCTACGAGCAGTACTTC	CASSIWGTYEQYF
.	.	TRBV28	TRBJ2-3	TGTGCCAGCAGGTGGACTGGCACAGCTTCGCAGTATTTT	CASRWTGTASQYF
.	medium-sized	TRBV18	TRBJ2-2	TGTGCCAGCTCACCAGGGATTTCCGGGGAGCTGTTTTTT	CASSPGISGELFF
.	many	TRBV6-5	TRBJ1-4	TGTGCCAGCAGTTACTCGCGTGACCCCAAGGGGAAACTGTTTTTT	CASSYSRDPKGKLFF
.	many	TRBV14	TRBJ2-1	TGTGCCAGCAGCCAAGTTGGGGCTAACAATGAGCAGTTCTTC	CASSQVGANNEQFF
TRBD1	many	TRBV11-1	TRBJ1-1	TGTGCCAGCAGCTTTCTTCTCCAGGGGGGCACTGAAGCTTTCTTT	CASSFLLQGGTEAFF
TRBD1	medium-sized	TRBV5-1	TRBJ1-2	TGCGCCAGCAGCGGAGGACAGGGGTTAGAAGTCGGCACCTTC	CASSGGQGLEVGTF
TRBD1	few	TRBV6-1	TRBJ2-7	TGTGCCAGCATAGGGACAGGGTTCGAGCAGTACTTC	CASIGTGFEQYF
TRBD2	.	TRBV5-1	TRBJ2-1	TGCGCCAGCAGCCCTAGCGGGAGGACGGACAATGAGCAGTTCTTC	CASSPSGRTDNEQFF
.	many	TRBV18	TRBJ1-3	TGTGCCAGCTCACCACCGTTGACAGCTGGAAACACCATATATTTT	CASSPPLTAGNTIYF
.	medium-sized	TRBV19	TRBJ1-1	TGTGCCAGTACGTTGACAGGAACCACTGAAGCTTTCTTT	CASTLTGTTEAFF
.	few	TRBV6-1	TRBJ2-4	TGTGCCAGCCGGGATACTAAGTCGGTATTAGCCAAAAACATTCAGTACTTC	CASRDTKSVLAKNIQYF
.	few	TRBV6-1	TRBJ2-7	TGTGCCAGCAGGAGACAGGCCGACTCCTACGAGCAGTACTTC	CASRRQADSYEQYF
.	.	TRBV5-1	TRBJ1-1	TGCGCCAGCAGCTGGGCAGGGAGAGGGACTGAAGCTTTCTTT	CASSWAGRGTEAFF
.	.	TRBV30	TRBJ2-7	TGTGCCTGGAGTTGGACAGGAGGGTACGAGCAGTACTTC	CAWSWTGGYEQYF
.	medium-sized	TRBV7-2	TRBJ2-7	TGTGCCAGCAGCACATACCTTGAAGAGCAGTACTTC	CASSTYLEEQYF
TRBD1	few	TRBV6-1	TRBJ2-5	TGTGCCAGCAGTGACAGGGGGCTAAAGACCCAGTACTTC	CASSDRGLKTQYF
TRBD2	medium-sized	TRBV3-1	TRBJ2-7	TGTGCCAGCAGCCACAGACTAGCGGGAGTCGAATACGAGCAGTACTTC	CASSHRLAGVEYEQYF
TRBD1	many	TRBV5-4	TRBJ2-3	TGTGCCAGCAGCTACGAAAATGGGACAGGGGTATCAGATACGCAGTATTTT	CASSYENGTGVSDTQYF
TRBD2	few	TRBV27	TRBJ2-3	TGTGCCAGCGTACTAGCGGGAGGGACAGATACGCAGTATTTT	CASVLAGGTDTQYF